This T cell receptor (beta chain) was sequenced during a study of cytomegalovirus exposure and HLA in healthy donors (dated by TCRdb to about 2017). With respect to the entire study: An earlier analysis of approximately 640 of the donors reported approximately 300 Gb of sequence data and 117 million unique TCR beta sequences from about 179 million T cells. The later analysis used no new phenotypic data to find candidate immune exposures, relying instead on TCR beta sequences and their occurrence across donors. Both class I and class II loci were covered by HLA typing, at four-digit resolution. In a later analysis, previously published TCR beta repertoires from 666 donors were re-analyzed and high-resolution HLA genotyping was added so that TCR occurrence patterns could be studied. All discovery cohort repertoires had been generated on a single sequencing platform. Genome-wide SNP genotypes for about 55% of the roughly 670 donors were used in a later genetic analysis, which treated that subset as a discovery cohort. The study was designed to test whether signatures of past pathogen exposure could be identified by cataloging public T cell receptors. Donor age, sex, ethnicity and CMV serostatus were collected together with the repertoire data. An earlier analysis of more than 450 of the donors used high-throughput TCR beta sequencing to judge whether each TCR beta V gene segment behaved as functional or pseudogenic. High-throughput TCR immunosequencing, statistical association of individual TCRs with disease status, and machine learning were combined to predict cytomegalovirus infection status. The study profiled the T cell repertoires of 500 to 800 subjects by immunosequencing and related them to cytomegalovirus serostatus. The number of typed donors differed by locus: 629-630 for A, B, C, DRB1 and DQB1; 522 for DQA1; approximately 600 for DPA1; and roughly 490 for DPB1. Besides the first cohort of 666 subjects, a separate validation cohort made up of 120 different subjects was used. Among the roughly 400 genotyped donors, under 90% belonged to the genetic ancestry cluster associated with self-reported Caucasian donors. Because of strong linkage in the cohort, roughly five DR-DQ haplotypes were treated as single units for association and clustering. Among almost 400 genotyped donors of the cohort, an average of about 240,000 unique TCR beta nucleotide sequences were sequenced per donor, roughly 20% of them non-productive. An early release that covered fewer than 800 HLA-typed donors contained about 300 gigabases of sequencing data and around 80 million unique TCR sequences.

The CDR1 and CDR2 encoded by the germline V gene (reference sequence) are SEHNR and FQNEAQ. V drops 1 base and J drops 8 bases, leaving 11 bases in between. The CDR3 runs 13 amino acids, cysteine and phenylalanine included. CDR3 DNA is the only sequence kept; it has 39 bases, read in frame from the first base. The cohort comprised some 700 healthy bone marrow donors. All cohort members were sampled while nominally healthy, although unrecorded immune exposures were likely present. The donor was CMV seronegative and was included in the group of about 400 seronegative cohort members. Each donor provided a peripheral blood sample, and peripheral blood mononuclear cells were used for TCR beta sequencing. The Qiagen DNeasy Blood Extraction Kit was used to extract genomic DNA from the blood cell samples. The library relied on the immunoSEQ multiplex PCR assay. A mixture of 60 forward primers for TCR Vbeta segments and 13 reverse primers for TCR Jbeta segments was used in the multiplex PCR. The CDR3 region of rearranged TCR beta genes was amplified from genomic DNA with a multiplex PCR assay. Amplified TCR beta libraries were sequenced as 87-base-pair reads on the Illumina HiSeq System. On the authors' methods: A later analysis counted approximately 76 million unique TCR beta chains across the 690 or so repertoires, and around 9.9 million of these chains were shared by at least two donors. A nearest-neighbor algorithm error-corrected the raw reads and collapsed the reads into unique sequences, merging closely related sequences to remove PCR and sequencing errors. V, D and J gene segments were assigned by aligning CDR3 sequences to IMGT reference sequences. For a sequence to be retained, a match of at least six nucleotides was required to both a V gene segment and a J gene segment. Rearrangements were called productive when the CDR3 lacked stop codons and stayed in frame with V and J; all others were non-productive. Following IMGT convention, CDR3 was defined as the stretch from the second conserved V-encoded cysteine up to the conserved J-encoded phenylalanine. Sequences without an unambiguous match to a single V gene segment were excluded from the earlier analysis of 587 of the donors. An earlier analysis of a few hundred of the donors called V segments functional above 56.7% productive rearrangements and segregating when the between-donor standard deviation exceeded 5%. A statistical classification framework was built for diagnosing cytomegalovirus status from the catalog of TCR beta chain sequences. In a later analysis, V and J genes were assigned by comparing TCR nucleotide sequences against IMGT/GENE-DB human TR gene sequences. The TCRdist pipeline was used in a later analysis to assign CDR3 sequences and most-parsimonious VDJ recombination scenarios. In a later analysis, every TCR beta chain was defined by the combination of its CDR3 amino acid sequence and its V-gene family, and reads without a unique V-gene family were dropped. To address suspected cross-contamination and a sequencing artifact, a later analysis removed 592 highly shared, low-generation-probability nucleotide sequences. In a later analysis, a clonal expansion index for each public chain was calculated from normalized within-repertoire ranks of inferred template counts. In a later analysis, generation probabilities were computed using a VDJ recombination model fitted to out-of-frame rearrangements, and the results were checked against IGoR. In a later analysis, hypergeometric tests were used to score TCR-TCR, TCR-HLA and TCR-CMV co-occurrence, with a repertoire-size bias correction applied to TCR pairs. A later analysis estimated false discovery rates by permuting HLA or CMV assignments 20 times. In a later analysis, co-occurring TCRs were grouped with DBSCAN, and TCRdist sequence similarity was added when clustering was performed within HLA-allele-positive subsets. Repertoires with fewer than 30,000 or more than 120,000 public chains, plus five repertoires with anomalous nucleotide sharing, were excluded from co-occurrence clustering. The table was pulled from immuneACCESS by TCRdb, which kept in-frame rearrangements only. Such tables lose some clones; where checked, under half of the loss comes from unresolved V genes, and the rest has no known cause. V and J calls plus clone size are reproduced from that table; the DNA served to infer D and trimming. Here the sample has about 36,000 clones; approximately 74% occur a single time. The ten largest clones take up more than 6.5% of the sample.

With regard to this clone: This receptor's antigen is unknown. Base qualities are missing; no much larger clone stands one base away.

Overall study results and their limits: Sequencing depth was assumed to be roughly uniform across donors in the presence/absence analyses, though that assumption may not hold. A later analysis associated 17,000 or so TCR beta sequences with specific HLA alleles at a false discovery rate of 0.05. V-gene and J-gene trimming of TCR beta chains was associated with a missense DCLRE1C variant in a later genetic analysis, and the association was replicated in an independent cohort. Three of the identified cytomegalovirus-associated TCR beta chains were confirmed in vitro to be specific for cytomegalovirus antigens. The study gave a list of 150 to 200 TCR beta chains associated with cytomegalovirus. In this cohort, only TCR beta chains were sequenced, and detectable features were limited by the absence of alpha or paired-chain data. A later analysis found that TCR association rates varied across HLA loci, with DRB1 alleles showing the most associated TCRs and HLA-C alleles the fewest. Strong co-occurrence of HLA alleles, especially DR and DQ, made assigning TCR associations to individual alleles difficult. CMV serostatus was the only immune exposure information available for the cohort. Because some donors lacked HLA typing at each locus, the association tests relied only on the typed subset. In a later analysis, HLA-associated TCR beta chains were found to be more clonally expanded and to have lower generation probabilities than equally common non-associated chains. Correlated functional status among segregating V segments might reflect linkage disequilibrium, but an unknown experimental factor could not be ruled out. In an earlier analysis of roughly 500 of the donors, most TCR beta V segments appeared in productive rearrangements about 87% or about 30% of the time, broadly matching IMGT annotations. A further reported finding was that TCR beta sequences accurately predicted the HLA-A and HLA-B alleles for most subjects in the first cohort. A later analysis reported that several top co-occurrence clusters appeared linked to parvovirus B19, influenza, CMV and Epstein-Barr virus. A cluster of highly shared sequence variants was judged likely to be a technical artifact of the sequencing pipeline. The 87-base-pair reads could not distinguish some IMGT-functional V segments, including TRBV6-2 and TRBV6-3, so those segments were excluded. It was suggested by the authors that the approach could potentially be generalized to other disease states and immunological phenotypes. According to a later analysis, most CMV-associated TCR beta chains appeared to be HLA-restricted, and the HLA associations seemed to be driven largely by CMV exposure. In both the original and validation cohorts, the classifier was reported to diagnose cytomegalovirus status with high specificity and sensitivity. Across donors, most TCR sequences were observed very rarely, whereas some public TCRs were present in many individuals. Because counts were too low, about 17 rarely observed V segments, including chromosome 9 orphons, were excluded from the earlier analysis of 587 of the donors. Compared with the roughly 710-donor mean, donors in an Asian-associated ancestry cluster had fewer N-insertions in productive TCRs, according to a later genetic analysis.

Sequencing used PBMCs. The chain joins TRBV7-9 to TRBJ1-2; the D gene identity is not certain. The receptor's source is a man under 40 in good health and CMV-seronegative. The DNA sequence is TGTGCCAGCAGCTTAGGGGCAGCATTCGGCTACACCTTC. This codes for CASSLGAAFGYTF. The full variable domain, completed from the reference TRBV7-9 and TRBJ1-2 proteins outside the CDR3, reads DTGVSQNPRHKITKRGQNVTFRCDPISEHNRLYWYRQTLGQGPEFLTYFQNEAQLEKSRLLSDRFSAERPKGSFSTLEIQRTEQGDSAMYLCASSLGAAFGYTFGSGTRLTVV.